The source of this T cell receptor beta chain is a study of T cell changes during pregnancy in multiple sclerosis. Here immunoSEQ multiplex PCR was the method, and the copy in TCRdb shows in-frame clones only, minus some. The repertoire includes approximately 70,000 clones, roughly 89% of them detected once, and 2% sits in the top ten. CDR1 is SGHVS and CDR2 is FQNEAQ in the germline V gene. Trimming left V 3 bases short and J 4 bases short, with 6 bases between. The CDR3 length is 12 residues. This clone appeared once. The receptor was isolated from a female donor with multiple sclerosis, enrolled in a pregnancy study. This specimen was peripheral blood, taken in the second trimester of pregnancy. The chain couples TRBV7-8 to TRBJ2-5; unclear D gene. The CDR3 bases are TGTGCCAGCAGCTTCTTTCGAGAGACCCAGTACTTC. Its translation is CASSFFRETQYF.